The 5 T cell receptor beta chains below all came from one sample that was sequenced in a study of blood T cell repertoires in COVID-19. Repertoires were generated with immunoSEQ multiplex PCR, while TCRdb's copy carries only in-frame clones and drops some. The sample holds under 150,000 clones; around 80% are singletons and the top ten take less than 8%. The source material was peripheral blood. Source of these receptors: a man between 65 and 85 years old with active or convalescent COVID-19.

V is TRBV6-2 or TRBV6-3 and J is TRBJ2-6, with 7 nucleotides matching TRBD2. The CDR3 runs 16 residues. Trimming at V came to 5 bases and at J to 2 bases, leaving 6 bases not matched to a gene. Germline loops: CDR1 MNHEY, CDR2 SVGEGT. The CDR3: CASSDPRGAGANVLTF. The CDR3, as DNA: TGTGCCAGCAGTGACCCACGGGGGGCTGGGGCCAACGTCCTGACTTTC.

The chain joins TRBV7-6 to TRBJ2-7; 13 nucleotides align to TRBD2. Germline assignment: CDR1 SGHVS and CDR2 FNYEAQ. The length of the CDR3 is 11 residues. CDR3: CAVTSGRVQYF. The CDR3 region has the DNA TGTGCGGTTACTAGCGGGAGGGTCCAGTACTTC. Combining the CDR3 with reference TRBV7-6 and TRBJ2-7 gives the whole variable domain GAGVSQSPRYKVTKRGQDVALRCDPISGHVSLYWYRQALGQGPEFLTYFNYEAQQDKSGLPNDRFSAERPEGSISTLTIQRTEQRDSAMYRCAVTSGRVQYFGPGTRLTVT.

The rearrangement links TRBV4-1 to TRBJ2-7, with 7 bases fitting TRBD1. Per germline, CDR1 MGHRA and CDR2 YSYEKL. This CDR3 region has 15 residues. V lost 1 base, J lost 4 bases, and 7 bases stayed unmatched. The CDR3 bases are TGCGCCAGCAGCCAAGGACAGGGCTCAGGGTACGAGCAGTACTTC. Its translation: CASSQGQGSGYEQYF.

This clone showed up just once. The V call is TRBV6-6, the J call TRBJ2-7, with D perhaps TRBD2 (5 bases). This CDR3 spans 13 amino acids. Trimming cost V 5 bases and J 1 base, with 9 bases left between them. Germline V gene lookup returns CDR1 MNHNY and CDR2 SVGAGI (reference sequence). CDR3 protein: CASSGGRSYEQYF. Written as DNA, the CDR3 is TGTGCCAGCAGTGGCGGGCGATCCTACGAGCAGTACTTC.

The rearrangement joins TRBV11-3 to TRBJ2-7; 10 bases are a match to TRBD1. The CDR3 has 14 amino acids. Trimming at V came to 5 bases and at J to 2 bases, leaving 3 bases not matched to a gene. Per the germline V gene, CDR1 is SGHNT and CDR2 is YENEEA. As DNA, the CDR3 is TGTGCCAGCAGCGGAGGGACAGGGGCCTACGAGCAGTACTTC. This translates into CASSGGTGAYEQYF.